This T cell receptor beta chain was captured in a study of monozygotic twins with inflammatory bowel disease. General study points: Between concordant and discordant twins, repertoire similarity failed to differ, a result that limited power may explain.

UMIs bearing a 6-nucleotide sample barcode were added through template switching. cDNA encoding TCRalpha and TCRbeta underwent two nested PCRs of roughly 17 and 9 cycles, each of which was followed by bead purification. TCRdb reprocessed the 5' RACE reads; each CDR3 protein has one entry and no DNA is given. This table lists some 440,000 distinct CDR3 sequences. As to this clonotype: Antigen: not known.

CDR1 is MNHEY and CDR2 is SMNVEV in the germline V gene (reference sequence). CDR3 size: 15 residues. The chain combines TRBV27 with TRBJ2-7; the TCRdb D gene call, TRBD2, has no DNA to confirm it. This sequence was found in a human donor with ulcerative colitis or Crohn's disease, or a healthy co-twin of an affected twin (not recorded which). Sequenced material: blood. CDR3 in amino acids: CASSSWTSGTYEQYF.